The 13 T cell receptor beta chains reported below all come from one sample, sequenced in a study of CD8+CD57+ T cells in acquired aplastic anemia. According to the study, genomic DNA was the template for TCR beta VDJ and CDR3 profiling. TCRdb reprocessed the reads via MiXCR and lists one record per CDR3 protein. The profile shows more than 40,000 distinct CDR3 sequences, around 70% of them singletons. Sample: sorted CD4+, CD8+, or CD8+CD57+ T cells (not recorded which) from PBMCs. These receptors came from a human donor in good health, serving as a control.

This clonotype came up once. V and J are TRBV7-9 and TRBJ2-5; D remains ambiguous. V was pared by 1 base and J by 5 bases, with 5 bases between. The germline gives CDR1 SEHNR, CDR2 FQNEAQ (reference sequence). This CDR3 has 12 amino acids. CDR3 loop: CASSLGFETQYF. In nucleotides, the CDR3 is TGTGCCAGCAGCTTAGGTTTCGAGACCCAGTACTTC.

This clonotype was seen a handful of times. The chain combines TRBV11-1 with TRBJ2-1, with TRBD2 identical over 11 bases. J lost 5 bases, V lost 7 bases, and 4 bases had no gene match. Germline CDR1 is SGHAT and CDR2 is FQDESV (reference sequence). There are 14 residues in the CDR3. CDR3 nucleotide sequence: TGTGCCAGCACCGTAGCGGGGGGGAACAATGAGCAGTTCTTC. It translates to CASTVAGGNNEQFF.

This clonotype was recorded many times. The chain's CDR3 is CAWNPGRGETQYF. The DNA for the CDR3 is TGTGCCTGGAACCCCGGGAGGGGGGAGACCCAGTACTTC. The V call is TRBV30, the J call TRBJ2-5; 8 nucleotides line up with TRBD2. The ends lost 4 bases at V and 5 bases at J; junction bases unmatched: 6. CDR1 and CDR2 (germline): GTSNPN, SVGIG (reference sequence). The length of the CDR3 is 13 residues.

The J gene is TRBJ2-3, the V gene TRBV7-2; no clear D. Germline assignment: CDR1 SGHTA and CDR2 FQGNSA. Trimming took off 1 base at V and 4 bases at J, with 6 bases between the two ends. The CDR3 runs to 13 residues. CDR3 bases: TGTGCCAGCAGCTTAGTTACCGCAGATACGCAGTATTTT. This codes for CASSLVTADTQYF.

This sequence joins TRBV11-2 and TRBJ2-1; 7 nucleotides match TRBD1. Germline loops: CDR1 SGHAT, CDR2 FQNNGV. The CDR3 is 15 residues long. Trimming at V came to 5 bases and at J to 6 bases, leaving 10 bases not matched to a gene. CDR3 bases: TGTGCCAGCAGCCCACGCGGACAGGTCGGCAATGAGCAGTTCTTC. The encoded protein is CASSPRGQVGNEQFF.

This clonotype was picked up many times. The chain has TRBV28 and TRBJ1-2; 8 positions agree with TRBD1. The V gene end was trimmed by 3 bases and the J gene end by 2 bases; junction bases not matched to a gene: 2. The length of the CDR3 is 14 residues. CDR1 is MDHEN and CDR2 is SYDVKM in the germline V gene. The CDR3 region has the DNA TGTGCCAGCAGTTTTGGGACAGGCAACTATGGCTACACCTTC. Translation: CASSFGTGNYGYTF.

The chain uses TRBV20-1 and TRBJ2-7, with D perhaps assigned TRBD1 or TRBD2 (5 bases each). The CDR3 length is 13 residues. Germline-derived CDR1 and CDR2 are DFQATT and SNEGSKA (reference sequence). V lost 6 bases, J lost 4 bases, and 16 bases lay in between. CDR3 coding DNA: TGCAGTGCCCCCGGGACCGTCGCGTACGAGCAGTACTTC. It encodes CSAPGTVAYEQYF.

The gene calls are TRBV29-1 and TRBJ2-3, with a tentative D call TRBD1 (5 bases). Germline CDR1 reads SQVTM; CDR2 reads ANQGSEA. Trimming cost V 6 bases and J 6 bases, with 16 bases left between them. The CDR3 runs to 13 residues. The CDR3 coding sequence is TGCAGCGTCGTACAGGTAAGAGGTGATACGCAGTATTTT. Residues: CSVVQVRGDTQYF.

V is TRBV20-1 and J is TRBJ1-1; 7 nucleotides align to TRBD1. With V trimmed by 4 bases and J by 0 bases, 5 bases remained unmatched. The CDR3 loop spans 14 amino acids. Per germline, CDR1 DFQATT and CDR2 SNEGSKA (reference sequence). CDR3 in amino acids: CSATGQSLNTEAFF. The CDR3 DNA reads as TGCAGTGCTACGGGACAGTCACTGAACACTGAAGCTTTCTTT.

This clonotype appeared once. The chain employs TRBV7-2 and TRBJ2-5, with a weak D call TRBD2 (5 bases). Germline loops: CDR1 SGHTA, CDR2 FQGNSA. This CDR3 spans 15 amino acids. Deletions cut 5 bases from V and 2 bases from J, with 15 bases between. This CDR3 is CASSGAEHWQETQYF. CDR3 in DNA: TGTGCCAGCAGCGGAGCGGAGCACTGGCAAGAGACCCAGTACTTC.

This clonotype was picked up a small number of times. The rearrangement joins TRBV15 to TRBJ2-7; D call uncertain. CDR1 and CDR2 from the germline V gene are LNHNV and YYDKDF (reference sequence). Trimming pared 4 bases from V and 2 bases from J, leaving 6 bases between. The CDR3 has 12 amino acids. The CDR3 DNA follows: TGTGCCACCAGCAACCGCGCCTACGAGCAGTACTTC. Protein: CATSNRAYEQYF.

The chain is built from TRBV7-3 and TRBJ2-2; weak D call: TRBD2 (5 bases). CDR1 is SGHTA and CDR2 is FQGTGA in the germline V gene. The CDR3 loop spans 16 amino acids. V was pared by 4 bases and J by 5 bases, with 17 bases between. CDR3 nucleotide sequence: TGTGCCAGCAGCTACGTAGCCGGACTTGTTACCGGGGAGCTGTTTTTT. Residues: CASSYVAGLVTGELFF.

Details on this clonotype: The junction shows a germline mismatch at one end, possibly a read error. The rearrangement links TRBV20-1 to TRBJ2-1; 10 nucleotides agree with TRBD2. The CDR3 totals 12 residues. Germline V gene data show CDR1 as DFQATT and CDR2 as SNEGSKA (reference sequence). The CDR3 protein is CSAGIAGGPRLF. As DNA, the CDR3 is TGCAGTGCGGGTATAGCGGGAGGCCCAAGGCTCTTC.